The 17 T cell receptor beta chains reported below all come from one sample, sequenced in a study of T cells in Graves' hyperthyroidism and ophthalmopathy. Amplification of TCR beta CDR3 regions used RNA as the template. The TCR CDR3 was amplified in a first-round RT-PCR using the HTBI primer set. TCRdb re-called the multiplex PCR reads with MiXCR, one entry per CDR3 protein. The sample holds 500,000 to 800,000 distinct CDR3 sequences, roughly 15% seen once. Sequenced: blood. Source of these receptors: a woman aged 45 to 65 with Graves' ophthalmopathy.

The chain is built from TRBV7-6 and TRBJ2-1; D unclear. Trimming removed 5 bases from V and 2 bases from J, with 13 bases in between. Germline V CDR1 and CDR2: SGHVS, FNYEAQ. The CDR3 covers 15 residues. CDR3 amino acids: CASSPPRMAYNEQFF. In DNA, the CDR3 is TGTGCCAGCAGCCCACCTCGCATGGCCTACAATGAGCAGTTCTTC.

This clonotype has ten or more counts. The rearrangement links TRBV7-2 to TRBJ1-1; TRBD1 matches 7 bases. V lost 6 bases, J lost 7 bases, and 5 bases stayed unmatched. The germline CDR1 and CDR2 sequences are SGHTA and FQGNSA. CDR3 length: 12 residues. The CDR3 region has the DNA TGTGCCAGCAGTCCTACAGGGGATGAAGCTTTCTTT. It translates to CASSPTGDEAFF.

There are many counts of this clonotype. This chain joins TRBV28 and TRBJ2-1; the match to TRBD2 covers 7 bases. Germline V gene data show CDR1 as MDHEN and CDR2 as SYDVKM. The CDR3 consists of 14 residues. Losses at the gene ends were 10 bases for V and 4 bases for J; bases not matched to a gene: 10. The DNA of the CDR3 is TGTGCCAACGCGGGAGTCTCGGCGTACAATGAGCAGTTCTTC. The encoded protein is CANAGVSAYNEQFF.

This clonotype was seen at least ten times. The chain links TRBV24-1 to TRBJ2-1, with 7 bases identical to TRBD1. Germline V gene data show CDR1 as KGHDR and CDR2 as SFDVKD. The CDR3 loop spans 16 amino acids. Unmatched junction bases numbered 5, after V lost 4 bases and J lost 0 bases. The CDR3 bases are TGTGCCACCAGTGAGTTGACAGGGTACTCCTACAATGAGCAGTTCTTC. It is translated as CATSELTGYSYNEQFF.

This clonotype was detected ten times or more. The CDR3: CASSLTGLAGGNEQFF. The CDR3 DNA sequence: TGTGCCAGCAGCCTTACCGGACTAGCGGGAGGCAATGAGCAGTTCTTC. This chain uses TRBV3-1 with TRBJ2-1; TRBD2 matches at 14 bases. Looked up from germline, CDR1 is LGHDT and CDR2 is YNNKEL (reference sequence). The CDR3 is 16 amino acids. V was pared by 4 bases and J by 6 bases, with 5 bases of the junction left unmatched.

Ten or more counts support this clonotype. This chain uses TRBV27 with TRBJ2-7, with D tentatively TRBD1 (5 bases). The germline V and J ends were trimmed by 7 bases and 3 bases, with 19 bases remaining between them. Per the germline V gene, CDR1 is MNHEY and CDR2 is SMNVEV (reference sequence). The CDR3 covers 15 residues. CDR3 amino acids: CASTMERTWDYEQYF. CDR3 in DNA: TGTGCCAGCACGATGGAAAGGACATGGGACTACGAGCAGTACTTC.

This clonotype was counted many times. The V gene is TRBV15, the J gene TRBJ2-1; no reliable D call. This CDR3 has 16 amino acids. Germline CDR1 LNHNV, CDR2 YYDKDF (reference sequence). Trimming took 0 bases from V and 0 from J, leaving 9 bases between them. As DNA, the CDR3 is TGTGCCACCAGCAGAGATTTGGCATTCTCCTACAATGAGCAGTTCTTC. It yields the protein CATSRDLAFSYNEQFF.

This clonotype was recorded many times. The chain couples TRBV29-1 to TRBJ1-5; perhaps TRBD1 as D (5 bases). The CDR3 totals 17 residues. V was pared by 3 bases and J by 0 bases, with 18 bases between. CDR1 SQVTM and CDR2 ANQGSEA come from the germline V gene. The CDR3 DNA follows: TGCAGCGTTGACAAGAGGATGGCTGACAGTAGCAATCAGCCCCAGCATTTT. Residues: CSVDKRMADSSNQPQHF.

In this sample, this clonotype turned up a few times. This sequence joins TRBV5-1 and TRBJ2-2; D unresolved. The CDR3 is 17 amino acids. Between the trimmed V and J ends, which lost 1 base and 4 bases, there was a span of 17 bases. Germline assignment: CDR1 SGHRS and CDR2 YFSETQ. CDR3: CASSLKLVGRGTGELFF. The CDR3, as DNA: TGCGCCAGCAGCTTGAAGCTAGTGGGTCGTGGCACCGGGGAGCTGTTTTTT. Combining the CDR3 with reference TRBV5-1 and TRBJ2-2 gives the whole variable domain KAGVTQTPRYLIKTRGQQVTLSCSPISGHRSVSWYQQTPGQGLQFLFEYFSETQRNKGNFPGRFSGRQFSNSRSEMNVSTLELGDSALYLCASSLKLVGRGTGELFFGEGSRLTVL.

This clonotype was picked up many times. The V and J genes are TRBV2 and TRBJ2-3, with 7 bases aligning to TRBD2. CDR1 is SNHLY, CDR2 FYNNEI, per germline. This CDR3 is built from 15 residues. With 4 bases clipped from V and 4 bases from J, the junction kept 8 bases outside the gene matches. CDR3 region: CASSVLRERADTQYF. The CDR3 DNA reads TGTGCCAGCAGTGTATTGCGGGAGAGGGCAGATACGCAGTATTTT.

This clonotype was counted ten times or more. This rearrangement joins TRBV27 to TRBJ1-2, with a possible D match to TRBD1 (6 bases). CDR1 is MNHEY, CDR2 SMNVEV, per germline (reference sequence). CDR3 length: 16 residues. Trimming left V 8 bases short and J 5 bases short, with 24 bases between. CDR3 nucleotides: TGTGCCAGCGGACCCCCCTGGGATACAGGGCTGTATGGCTACACCTTC. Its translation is CASGPPWDTGLYGYTF.

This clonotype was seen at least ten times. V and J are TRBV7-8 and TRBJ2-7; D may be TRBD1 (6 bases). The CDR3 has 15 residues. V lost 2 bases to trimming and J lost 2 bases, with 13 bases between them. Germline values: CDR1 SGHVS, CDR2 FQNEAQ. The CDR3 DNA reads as TGTGCCAGCAGCTTAACTTTTAGGACAGCCTACGAGCAGTACTTC. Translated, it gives CASSLTFRTAYEQYF.

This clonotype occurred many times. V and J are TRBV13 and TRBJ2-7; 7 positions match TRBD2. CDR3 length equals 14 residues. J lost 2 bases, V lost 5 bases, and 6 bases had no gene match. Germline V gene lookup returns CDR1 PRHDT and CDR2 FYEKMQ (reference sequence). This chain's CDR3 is CASSPGLGTYEQYF. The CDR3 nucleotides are TGTGCCAGCAGCCCCGGACTAGGGACCTACGAGCAGTACTTC.

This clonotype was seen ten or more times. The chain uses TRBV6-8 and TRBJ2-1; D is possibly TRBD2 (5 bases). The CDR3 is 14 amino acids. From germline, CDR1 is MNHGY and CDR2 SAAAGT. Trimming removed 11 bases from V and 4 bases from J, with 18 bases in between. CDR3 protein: CACGGIWRYNEQFF. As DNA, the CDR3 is TGTGCCTGCGGAGGAATTTGGAGGTACAATGAGCAGTTCTTC.

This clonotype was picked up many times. In DNA form, the CDR3 reads TGTGCCAGCAGTGTTCAGGGTCGCTACGAGCAGTACTTC. This translates into CASSVQGRYEQYF. V usage is TRBV2 and J usage is TRBJ2-7, with D possibly being TRBD1 (5 bases). There are 13 residues in the CDR3. Trimming removed 4 bases at V and 3 bases at J, with 10 bases between. Germline CDR1 SNHLY, CDR2 FYNNEI.

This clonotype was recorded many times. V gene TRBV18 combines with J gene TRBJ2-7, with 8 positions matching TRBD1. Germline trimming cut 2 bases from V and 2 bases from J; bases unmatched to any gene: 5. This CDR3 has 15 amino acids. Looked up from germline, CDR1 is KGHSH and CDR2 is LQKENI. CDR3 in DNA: TGTGCCAGCTCACCAGCCCCGGGACAGGCCTACGAGCAGTACTTC. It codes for CASSPAPGQAYEQYF.

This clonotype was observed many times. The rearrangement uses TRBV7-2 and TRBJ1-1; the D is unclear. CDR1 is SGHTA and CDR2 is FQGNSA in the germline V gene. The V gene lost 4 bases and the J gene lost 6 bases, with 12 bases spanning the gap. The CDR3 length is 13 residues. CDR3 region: CASSWKIPPEAFF. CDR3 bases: TGTGCCAGCAGCTGGAAGATTCCACCTGAAGCTTTCTTT.